This T cell receptor (beta chain) was sequenced during a study of CD8+ T cells in alopecia areata. Specified treatment: oral pan-JAK inhibitor, 5-10 mg twice daily. TCR sequencing used cDNA made by reverse transcription of extracted RNA. Sequenced by immunoSEQ multiplex PCR; TCRdb stores in-frame clones only, minus some. The sample has under 350,000 clones, nearly 60% seen once. Broader study findings: Researchers say the link of baseline CD8+ expansion to response remains uncertain, with one nonresponder. Across lesional scalp, and particularly alopecia totalis/universalis, clonality surpassed that of normal scalp. Patients showed less clear TCR sequence sharing than mice, possibly partly because of HLA diversity.

In the case of this clone: Its antigen remains unknown.

Per the germline V gene, CDR1 is SGDLS and CDR2 is YYNGEE. Trimming stripped 0 bases from V and 2 bases from J, with 16 bases between. The CDR3 loop spans 17 amino acids. The chain has TRBV9 and TRBJ2-3; no firm D call. The source material was CD4+ T cells sorted from blood, sampled at week 24, from a patient treated with tofacitinib. The sequence came from a human donor with alopecia areata. CDR3 DNA sequence: TGTGCCAGCAGCGTAGCAGAGAGGTCGCGGTCCACAGATACGCAGTATTTT. It encodes CASSVAERSRSTDTQYF.